Reported below is one T cell receptor beta chain. What it binds is not known. The same CDR3 also results from other DNA sequences found in this sample. TCRdb's copy holds only in-frame clones and misses some; the assay was immunoSEQ multiplex PCR. The sample contains 190,000 or so clones, 65% to 85% of which appear only once. The V gene's germline CDR1 is MNHEY and CDR2 SMNVEV (reference sequence). The CDR3 spans 13 residues. V was shortened by 3 bases and J by 4 bases, with 7 bases between the two germline ends. This sample was included in a study of cytomegalovirus exposure and HLA in healthy donors. Across the study: A later analysis reported the roughly 130 validation repertoires used the same platform as the roughly 700 first-cohort repertoires. Findings of the study overall: According to a later analysis, TCR clusters from the first cohort tended to co-occur in the approximately 130 validation repertoires.

The clonotype originates from a woman aged 18-29 years in good health and CMV-seropositive. This chain links TRBV27 with TRBJ2-1, with D perhaps matching TRBD2 (5 bases). Sequenced material: PBMCs. CDR3 residues: CASSLDSYNEQFF. The CDR3 coding sequence is TGTGCCAGCAGTTTGGACTCTTACAATGAGCAGTTCTTC.